Listed below are T cell receptor beta chains from one sample, sequenced in a study of CD8+ T cells in alopecia areata. Assay: immunoSEQ multiplex PCR; the TCRdb copy retains only in-frame clones and omits some. Among 200,000 to 250,000 clones listed, roughly two fifths were seen once. Here the sequenced sample was CD4+ T cells sorted from blood, taken at week 34, from a patient treated with tofacitinib. The receptors here all came from a human donor with alopecia areata. CDR3s include the opening cysteine and the closing phenylalanine or tryptophan. A D gene is named only where the DNA matches it firmly. Size is omitted from some rows. Given values are once, few, many or a class for expanded clones.

>.|TRBJ1-2|.|TRBV30
CAWSVSKGNYGYTF
TGTGCCTGGAGTGTATCGAAGGGGAACTATGGCTACACCTTC
>.|TRBJ1-1|.|TRBV18
CASSPSLPEAFF
TGTGCCAGCTCACCATCGTTACCTGAAGCTTTCTTT
>.|TRBJ2-7|TRBD1|TRBV6-1
CASSDPGTASYEQYF
TGTGCCAGCAGTGACCCCGGGACAGCCTCCTACGAGCAGTACTTC
>.|TRBJ2-7|.|TRBV2
CASTRVQEQYF
TGTGCCAGCACCCGCGTGCAAGAGCAGTACTTC
>few|TRBJ1-3|.|TRBV14
CATQRNRAGNTIYF
TGTGCCACCCAAAGGAACAGGGCTGGAAACACCATATATTTT
>.|TRBJ1-2|.|TRBV30
CAWSVDPPGRVGYTF
TGTGCCTGGAGTGTAGACCCGCCAGGGCGTGTTGGCTACACCTTC
>few|TRBJ2-7|TRBD2|TRBV19
CASSIPVAGGSYEQYF
TGTGCCAGTAGTATCCCAGTAGCGGGAGGTTCCTACGAGCAGTACTTC
>.|TRBJ2-1|.|TRBV7-3
CASSLGQGSYNEQFF
TGTGCCAGCAGCTTAGGGCAGGGGTCCTACAATGAGCAGTTCTTC
>.|TRBJ1-2|.|TRBV28
CASSSITDGGYGYTF
TGTGCCAGCAGTTCCATCACGGACGGTGGCTATGGCTACACCTTC
>.|TRBJ1-1|.|TRBV5-1
CASSRTPTNTEAFF
TGCGCCAGCTCCCGGACACCCACAAACACTGAAGCTTTCTTT
>.|TRBJ2-5|TRBD1|TRBV5-1
CASSPPRIFPGQGRRYQETQYF
TGCGCCAGCAGCCCTCCGAGGATATTTCCGGGACAGGGGCGTCGGTACCAAGAGACCCAGTACTTC
>.|TRBJ1-1|TRBD1|TRBV5-4
CASSLDMTGPAEAFF
TGTGCCAGCAGCTTGGACATGACAGGGCCCGCTGAAGCTTTCTTT
>.|TRBJ1-4|.|TRBV5-1
CASSPSGILLFF
TGCGCCAGCAGCCCCTCCGGAATCTTGCTGTTTTTT
>.|TRBJ2-3|.|TRBV23-1
CASSLEGYRADTQYF
TGCGCCAGCAGTCTCGAGGGTTATCGGGCGGATACGCAGTATTTT
>.|TRBJ2-7|TRBD2|TRBV19
CASGHYGGTSAYEQYF
TGTGCCAGTGGCCATTATGGGGGGACTAGCGCCTACGAGCAGTACTTC
>few|TRBJ1-5|.|TRBV27
CASRPAGPGQPQHF
TGTGCCAGCAGGCCTGCAGGGCCGGGCCAGCCCCAGCATTTT
>once|TRBJ2-1|.|TRBV25-1
CASSEGAGYNEQFF
TGTGCCAGCAGTGAGGGGGCTGGGTACAATGAGCAGTTCTTC
>few|TRBJ1-1|.|TRBV10-2
CASRQGLIEAFF
TGCGCCAGCAGACAGGGATTAATTGAAGCTTTCTTT
>.|TRBJ2-4|.|TRBV10-3
CASGQLEDIQYF
TGTGCCTCCGGACAGCTAGAGGACATTCAGTACTTC
>once|TRBJ2-5|TRBD2|TRBV6-6
CASSQLAGAIQETQYF
TGTGCCAGCAGTCAGCTGGCGGGAGCAATCCAAGAGACCCAGTACTTC
>few|TRBJ1-5|TRBD1|TRBV27
CASSFSYRGLGQPQHF
TGTGCCAGCAGTTTTTCGTACAGGGGGCTCGGTCAGCCCCAGCATTTT
>many|TRBJ1-5|.|TRBV18
CASSPDSYSNQPQHF
TGTGCCAGCTCACCCGACAGCTATAGCAATCAGCCCCAGCATTTT